Listed here are 9 T cell receptor beta chains from one sample, sequenced in a study of T cell responses to AZD1222 COVID-19 vaccine. The table came from immunoSEQ multiplex PCR; TCRdb's copy has only in-frame clones and leaves some out. The sample has fewer than 200,000 clones; about 90% are singletons. This specimen was peripheral blood, taken on day 0 of MenACWY control vaccination. The source is an adult in good health.

This clone was counted once. The chain links TRBV6-5 to TRBJ1-2, with D hard to call. The germline V and J ends were trimmed by 5 bases and 1 base, with 14 bases remaining between them. From germline, CDR1 is MNHEY and CDR2 SVGAGI. CDR3 length equals 15 residues. CDR3 sequence reads: CASSNGLMINYGYTF. CDR3 nucleotides: TGTGCCAGCAGTAACGGACTGATGATTAACTATGGCTACACCTTC.

The genes are TRBV4-3 and TRBJ1-1; TRBD1 agrees at 8 bases. The germline CDR1 and CDR2 sequences are LGHNA and YSLEER. The CDR3 has 15 amino acids. V shed 1 base and J 5 bases; nucleotides not matched to a gene: 6. CDR3 region: CASSQAGQGRTEAFF. CDR3 DNA sequence: TGCGCCAGCAGCCAAGCCGGACAGGGACGGACTGAAGCTTTCTTT.

This chain connects TRBV11-2 to TRBJ1-5; 7 bases are shared with TRBD1. Germline V gene data show CDR1 as SGHAT and CDR2 as FQNNGV. The CDR3 contains 13 residues. Trimming cost V 5 bases and J 4 bases; bases outside gene matches: 2. The CDR3 is CASSPDRNQPQHF. The CDR3 DNA reads TGTGCCAGCAGCCCGGACAGGAATCAGCCCCAGCATTTT.

The J gene is TRBJ1-5, the V gene TRBV30; D may be TRBD1 (5 bases). Germline V gene data show CDR1 as GTSNPN and CDR2 as SVGIG (reference sequence). The CDR3 has 13 amino acids. The ends were cut back, 5 bases at V and 6 bases at J, with 14 bases in the middle. The CDR3 region has the DNA TGTGCCTGGGGATCAGGGATAGGTCAGCCCCAGCATTTT. Its translation: CAWGSGIGQPQHF.

V is TRBV24-1 and J is TRBJ1-2; TRBD1 agrees at 9 bases. CDR1 KGHDR and CDR2 SFDVKD come from the germline V gene. Trimming took 3 bases from V and 8 from J; bases not matched to a gene: 9. The CDR3 consists of 15 residues. The CDR3 region is CATSDPGTGSGGYTF. The CDR3 bases are TGTGCCACCAGTGATCCCGGGACAGGGTCTGGCGGCTACACCTTC.

This clone was found once. The chain couples TRBV10-3 to TRBJ2-1; 9 nucleotides align to TRBD1. Trimming took 10 bases from V and 5 from J; bases not matched to a gene: 3. Germline CDR1 ENHRY, CDR2 SYGVKD. The CDR3 loop spans 12 amino acids. This chain's CDR3 is CATRTGDNEQFF. The DNA of the CDR3 is TGTGCCACCCGGACAGGGGACAATGAGCAGTTCTTC.

V is TRBV9 and J is TRBJ2-1; 7 bases are a match to TRBD2. This CDR3 has 13 amino acids. Germline V gives CDR1 SGDLS, CDR2 YYNGEE. The V and J ends lost 7 bases and 9 bases, in that order; junction bases with no gene match: 10. Here the CDR3 reads CASGLGRETEQFF. The CDR3 DNA reads as TGTGCCAGCGGGTTGGGGCGGGAGACTGAGCAGTTCTTC.

The J gene is TRBJ1-2, the V gene TRBV5-8, with a weak D call TRBD1 (5 bases). CDR1 and CDR2 from the germline V gene are SGHTS and YDEGEE. This CDR3 comprises 12 residues. V shed 2 bases and J shed 7 bases, with 9 bases lying between them. The CDR3 sequence: CASSFGGSGYTF. The CDR3 DNA reads TGTGCCAGCAGCTTTGGGGGAAGTGGCTACACCTTC.

The chain recombines TRBV24-1 with TRBJ1-2; D unresolved. The CDR3 runs 13 residues. Trimming shortened V by 1 base and J by 8 bases, and 10 bases separated the two germline ends. Per germline, CDR1 KGHDR and CDR2 SFDVKD. CDR3 DNA: TGTGCCACCAGTGATTTCGGGCTTCGGGGCTACACCTTC. Encoded protein: CATSDFGLRGYTF.